These 26 T cell receptor beta chains were sequenced from one sample in a study of vaccination effects on CD4 cells after COVID-19. The antigens of these receptors remain unknown. It was after 10 days of culture that CD4+ T cells were isolated. Repertoires were generated with immunoSEQ multiplex PCR, while TCRdb's copy carries only in-frame clones and drops some. The data show roughly 60,000 clones, more than 60% seen once. Sequences were derived from CD4+ T cells from PBMCs cultured without peptide, sampled before COVID-19 vaccination. The source of these receptors is a human donor who had a prior SARS-CoV-2 infection.

V usage is TRBV19 and J usage is TRBJ1-4; D might be TRBD1 (5 bases). The germline V gene encodes CDR1 LNHDA and CDR2 SQIVND (reference sequence). The V end lost 5 bases, the J end lost 0 bases, and 13 bases lay between the germline ends. The CDR3 is made up of 16 amino acids. The DNA for the CDR3 is TGTGCCAGTAGTCCAGGGTCGGGGGCAACTAATGAAAAACTGTTTTTT. Residues: CASSPGSGATNEKLFF.

This clone occurred once. The V and J genes are TRBV27 and TRBJ2-3; D remains ambiguous. Germline loops: CDR1 MNHEY, CDR2 SMNVEV (reference sequence). The CDR3 runs 13 residues. The germline V and J ends were trimmed by 6 bases and 3 bases, with 10 bases remaining between them. The CDR3 here is CASRLFNTDTQYF. The CDR3 DNA sequence: TGTGCCAGCAGGCTTTTTAATACAGATACGCAGTATTTT.

The rearrangement uses TRBV6-1 and TRBJ2-7; D tentatively reads TRBD1 or TRBD2 (5 bases each). CDR1 is MNHNS and CDR2 is SASEGT in the germline V gene. V shed 1 base and J shed 0 bases, with 10 bases lying between them. The CDR3 has 15 amino acids. CDR3 DNA: TGTGCCAGCAGTGAAGGGCCGGGGCCCTCCTACGAGCAGTACTTC. Its protein product is CASSEGPGPSYEQYF.

The chain combines TRBV27 with TRBJ1-2; 11 bases line up with TRBD1. This CDR3 comprises 16 residues. Germline loops: CDR1 MNHEY, CDR2 SMNVEV (reference sequence). V lost 4 bases to trimming and J lost 4 bases; unmatched junction nucleotides: 8. CDR3 sequence: CASSSHSGTGGYGYTF. The CDR3 DNA reads TGTGCCAGCAGTTCTCATTCCGGGACAGGGGGCTATGGCTACACCTTC.

Only one count was recorded for this clone. The rearrangement uses TRBV3-1 (or the pseudogene TRBV3-2) and TRBJ2-5; tentatively, D is TRBD2 (6 bases). The CDR3 is 17 residues long. V shed 4 bases and J shed 7 bases, with 25 bases lying between them. In germline, CDR1 is LGHDT, CDR2 YNNKEL (reference sequence). In nucleotides, the CDR3 is TGTGCCAGCAGCCCCCTTTTGGGCGGGCGAGGCGGGGTGACCCAGTACTTC. This codes for CASSPLLGGRGGVTQYF.

Comment on this clone: The sample contains more than one DNA sequence encoding this CDR3. V and J are TRBV5-1 and TRBJ2-7, with 9 bases matching TRBD2. The J segment lost 2 bases and the V segment lost 0 bases, leaving 3 bases of the junction unmatched. The germline V gene has CDR1 SGHRS and CDR2 YFSETQ. The CDR3 runs 15 residues. CDR3 amino acids: CASSLGLAGTYEQYF. The CDR3 DNA follows: TGCGCCAGCAGCTTGGGGCTAGCGGGGACCTACGAGCAGTACTTC.

The chain carries TRBV6-5 and TRBJ1-2; 7 positions agree with TRBD1. The CDR3 runs 12 residues. J gave up 7 bases and V 6 bases, and 5 bases lay outside the gene matches. Germline V gene sequence: CDR1 MNHEY, CDR2 SVGAGI. The CDR3 is CASRETGFGYTF. The CDR3 nucleotides are TGTGCCAGCAGAGAGACAGGGTTTGGCTACACCTTC.

The chain has TRBV5-1 and TRBJ2-5, with D perhaps assigned TRBD1 or TRBD2 (5 bases each). Germline assignment: CDR1 SGHRS and CDR2 YFSETQ. With 7 bases removed from V and 4 bases from J, the gap between germline ends came to 14 bases. This CDR3 region has 13 residues. CDR3 sequence reads: CASRRVQGETQYF. The CDR3 bases are TGCGCCAGCCGGCGGGTCCAGGGAGAGACCCAGTACTTC.

J is TRBJ2-7 and V is TRBV2, with D possibly TRBD1 on 6 matching bases. CDR3 size: 13 residues. V lost 4 bases and J lost 3, with 10 bases in between. The germline gives CDR1 SNHLY, CDR2 FYNNEI. This CDR3 reads CASSGTADYEQYF. The CDR3 DNA sequence: TGTGCCAGCAGTGGGACAGCGGACTACGAGCAGTACTTC. The full variable domain, in which reference TRBV2 and TRBJ2-7 provide the parts outside the CDR3, is EPEVTQTPSHQVTQMGQEVILRCVPISNHLYFYWYRQILGQKVEFLVSFYNNEISEKSEIFDDQFSVERPDGSNFTLKIRSTKLEDSAMYFCASSGTADYEQYFGPGTRLTVT.

The chain couples TRBV7-2 to TRBJ2-7; D uncertain. Germline lookup yields CDR1 SGHTA and CDR2 FQGNSA. The ends were cut back, 5 bases at V and 0 bases at J, with 17 bases in the middle. The CDR3 is 16 amino acids. In nucleotides, the CDR3 is TGTGCCAGCAGCCCCAGCCATCTGCAGAACTCCTACGAGCAGTACTTC. Protein product: CASSPSHLQNSYEQYF.

This chain uses TRBV28 with TRBJ1-1, with a possible D match to TRBD1 (6 bases). The CDR3 sequence is 14 residues long. Trimming removed 5 bases at V and 10 bases at J, with 20 bases between. The V gene's germline CDR1 is MDHEN and CDR2 SYDVKM. CDR3 protein: CASSRRTGNRVAFF. The DNA of the CDR3 is TGTGCCAGCAGTCGCCGAACAGGGAATCGGGTAGCTTTCTTT.

The chain recombines TRBV27 with TRBJ1-2; 9 nucleotides agree with TRBD1. The CDR3 length is 14 residues. Germline V CDR1 and CDR2: MNHEY, SMNVEV (reference sequence). V dropped 8 bases and J dropped 2; count of bases not matched to a gene: 6. CDR3 nucleotide sequence: TGTGCCAGCCCCCGAGACAGGGGGAACTATGGCTACACCTTC. The encoded protein is CASPRDRGNYGYTF.

The chain couples TRBV9 to TRBJ2-2; 8 bases are a match to TRBD1. Germline values: CDR1 SGDLS, CDR2 YYNGEE. The J segment lost 2 bases and the V segment lost 1 base, leaving 16 bases of the junction unmatched. The CDR3 extends over 20 amino acids. As DNA, the CDR3 is TGTGCCAGCAGCGTAACGACAGGGACAGGTTCCTTCGAAAACACCGGGGAGCTGTTTTTT. This sequence encodes CASSVTTGTGSFENTGELFF.

V gene TRBV5-1 combines with J gene TRBJ1-2; D possibly corresponds to TRBD1 (5 bases). V was pared by 3 bases and J by 4 bases, with 10 bases between. CDR1 and CDR2 (germline): SGHRS, YFSETQ. The CDR3 extends over 13 amino acids. The CDR3 loop is CASSSGDLYGYTF. In DNA, the CDR3 is TGCGCCAGCAGCTCGGGGGACCTCTATGGCTACACCTTC.

This clone appeared a few times. The V gene is TRBV6-6, the J gene TRBJ1-3, with 9 bases fitting TRBD1. The CDR3 has 16 residues. The trim removed 6 bases at V and 0 bases at J, leaving 6 bases unmatched. The V gene's germline CDR1 is MNHNY and CDR2 SVGAGI (reference sequence). The CDR3 spells CASSRDRVYSGNTIYF. DNA for the CDR3: TGTGCCAGCAGCAGGGACAGGGTTTACTCTGGAAACACCATATATTTT.

The chain employs TRBV3-1 (or the pseudogene TRBV3-2) and TRBJ1-2; D remains ambiguous. The V end was cut by 4 bases, the J end by 7 bases, with 16 bases between. The germline gives CDR1 LGHDT, CDR2 YNNKEL (reference sequence). This CDR3 has 14 residues. The CDR3 DNA is TGTGCCAGCAGCCGGGAGGTCTCCGCCCGTGGCTACACCTTC. Its translation: CASSREVSARGYTF.

V is TRBV19 and J is TRBJ2-3; 15 nucleotides match TRBD2. CDR3 length: 16 residues. Germline assignment: CDR1 LNHDA and CDR2 SQIVND (reference sequence). After removal of 6 bases from V and 5 bases from J, the junction contained 6 bases not matched to a gene. This chain's CDR3 is CASSPGLAGGGDTQYF. The CDR3 coding sequence is TGTGCCAGTAGCCCGGGACTAGCGGGGGGTGGAGATACGCAGTATTTT.

This clone was counted only a few times. This chain connects TRBV7-9 to TRBJ2-3, with 7 bases identical to TRBD2. Trimming removed 5 bases from V and 5 bases from J; junction bases left unmatched: 4. The germline V gene encodes CDR1 SEHNR and CDR2 FQNEAQ (reference sequence). The CDR3 contains 13 residues. CDR3 residues: CASSSGAEDTQYF. CDR3 DNA: TGTGCCAGCAGCAGCGGGGCGGAAGATACGCAGTATTTT.

This clone has more than one count but fewer than ten. V and J are TRBV19 and TRBJ1-1; 10 bases map to TRBD1. Germline V lookup: CDR1 LNHDA, CDR2 SQIVND (reference sequence). V lost 2 bases and J lost 5; bases outside the gene matches: 8. The length of the CDR3 is 16 residues. The CDR3 is CASSIQGDRGFTEAFF. Written as DNA, the CDR3 is TGTGCCAGTAGTATACAAGGGGACAGGGGATTTACTGAAGCTTTCTTT.

The table lists this clone with a few counts. The gene calls are TRBV19 and TRBJ1-5; 10 nucleotides agree with TRBD1. The CDR3 loop spans 17 amino acids. The ends lost 5 bases at V and 2 bases at J; junction bases unmatched: 9. The germline V gene encodes CDR1 LNHDA and CDR2 SQIVND (reference sequence). This CDR3 is CASSGHGTGAGNQPQHF. CDR3 DNA sequence: TGTGCCAGTAGTGGGCACGGGACAGGGGCGGGCAATCAGCCCCAGCATTTT.

The chain combines TRBV7-6 with TRBJ2-3; D is ambiguous. V was trimmed by 2 bases and J by 1 base, leaving 7 bases between them. In germline, CDR1 is SGHVS, CDR2 FNYEAQ. The CDR3 is 14 amino acids. In nucleotides, the CDR3 is TGTGCCAGCAGCTTATCGGGCCGCACAGATACGCAGTATTTT. It translates to CASSLSGRTDTQYF.

J is TRBJ1-1 and V is TRBV7-2; D may be TRBD1 (6 bases). V was shortened by 4 bases and J by 1 base, with 7 bases between the two germline ends. The germline V gene has CDR1 SGHTA and CDR2 FQGNSA. The CDR3 spans 13 residues. CDR3 bases: TGTGCCAGCAGCTCCAGGGGGAACACTGAAGCTTTCTTT. Translated, it gives CASSSRGNTEAFF.

The chain carries TRBV5-5 and TRBJ2-7, with D possibly being TRBD1 (5 bases). The V and J ends lost 2 bases and 2 bases respectively, with 8 bases between them. The CDR3 is made up of 13 amino acids. Germline CDR1 and CDR2: SGHKS and YYEKEE (reference sequence). The CDR3 loop is CASSFRQPYEQYF. The CDR3 DNA reads as TGTGCCAGCAGCTTTAGACAGCCCTACGAGCAGTACTTC.

The chain recombines TRBV11-3 with TRBJ2-1; D remains unclear. CDR3 size: 12 residues. V lost 2 bases and J lost 7, with 6 bases in between. The germline V gene encodes CDR1 SGHNT and CDR2 YENEEA. In nucleotides, the CDR3 is TGTGCCAGCAGCTTATCCACAAATGAGCAGTTCTTC. Its protein is CASSLSTNEQFF.

This clone was observed a handful of times. The rearrangement links TRBV18 to TRBJ2-5; D might be TRBD2 (5 bases). CDR3 size: 14 residues. Trimming took off 0 bases at V and 4 bases at J, with 9 bases between the two ends. Germline values: CDR1 KGHSH, CDR2 LQKENI. The CDR3 loop reads CASSPPLGRETQYF. The CDR3 DNA follows: TGTGCCAGCTCACCACCGTTAGGGAGAGAGACCCAGTACTTC.

This chain's CDR3 is CASSQDVTGREVGYTF. CDR3 sequence (DNA): TGTGCCAGCAGCCAAGATGTTACCGGCAGGGAGGTTGGCTACACCTTC. The chain combines TRBV4-2 with TRBJ1-2; perhaps TRBD1 as D (5 bases). CDR1 and CDR2 from the germline V gene are LGHNA and YNFKEQ. V gave up 0 bases and J gave up 7 bases, with 18 bases separating them. There are 16 residues in the CDR3.